Shown below are 22 T cell receptor beta chains from a single sample sequenced in a study of lymphopenia after photon versus proton radiotherapy. Clones were read by immunoSEQ multiplex PCR, and TCRdb kept only the in-frame ones, dropping some. The data contain about 26,000 clones, more than 70% of them singletons. Sequencing used peripheral blood, obtained from a patient treated with photon-based radiotherapy. These receptors were obtained from a man in his thirties or forties with gastric cancer.

V and J are TRBV10-1 and TRBJ2-3, with D perhaps matching TRBD1 (6 bases). The V and J ends lost 10 bases and 2 bases respectively, with 25 bases between them. Germline V gives CDR1 WNHNN, CDR2 SYGVQD (reference sequence). CDR3 length equals 17 residues. In DNA, the CDR3 is TGCGCCACCAGCAATCATGACCGGGACACCTACACAGATACGCAGTATTTT. Translated: CATSNHDRDTYTDTQYF.

The chain uses TRBV11-2 and TRBJ1-5; D is undetermined. Trimming pared 0 bases from V and 0 bases from J, leaving 6 bases between. Germline V gene sequence: CDR1 SGHAT, CDR2 FQNNGV. The CDR3 consists of 15 residues. CDR3 protein: CASSLDAGSNQPQHF. In DNA, the CDR3 is TGTGCCAGCAGCTTAGACGCCGGTAGCAATCAGCCCCAGCATTTT.

The V and J genes are TRBV11-3 and TRBJ2-2; D ambiguous. Germline CDR1 SGHNT, CDR2 YENEEA. The CDR3 totals 14 residues. Trimming removed 5 bases at V and 1 base at J, with 8 bases between. Here the CDR3 DNA reads TGTGCCAGCAGCATACGACTGAACACCGGGGAGCTGTTTTTT. Translation: CASSIRLNTGELFF.

Details on this clone: It is unclear where the CDR3 begins or ends on the DNA, so no DNA is shown, and the CDR3 is as TCRdb lists it. V usage is TRBV2 and J usage is TRBJ2-1; TRBD2 is taken as the D call from the table, unchecked against the DNA. The CDR3 is 16 amino acids in total, end residues counted. From germline, CDR1 is SNHLY and CDR2 FYNNEI. CDR3: CASILDSGVSYNEQFF.

Concerning this clone: Germline and junction disagree at one end, which may indicate a read error. This chain links TRBV14 with TRBJ2-1; 7 bases are shared with TRBD1. The CDR3 covers 16 residues. The V gene's germline CDR1 is SGHDN and CDR2 FVKESK. CDR3 protein: CASSKETGDSYNEQFF. The CDR3 region has the DNA TGTGCCAGCAGCAAAGAAACAGGGGACTCCTACAATGAGCAGTTCTTC.

The chain links TRBV19 to TRBJ1-2; TRBD1 is a possible D gene (5 bases). With 1 base removed from V and 8 bases from J, the gap between germline ends came to 17 bases. This CDR3 is built from 15 residues. CDR1 is LNHDA and CDR2 is SQIVND in the germline V gene (reference sequence). CDR3 sequence reads: CASSIGGRTSLGYTF. CDR3 sequence (DNA): TGTGCCAGTAGTATAGGGGGTAGGACATCGCTGGGCTACACCTTC.

This clone was seen once. The chain carries TRBV29-1 and TRBJ2-1; TRBD2 matches at 7 bases. CDR1 SQVTM and CDR2 ANQGSEA come from the germline V gene. The trim removed 6 bases at V and 0 bases at J, leaving 5 bases unmatched. This CDR3 comprises 14 residues. The CDR3 DNA reads as TGCAGCGTGGGGGGGGTCAGCTCCTACAATGAGCAGTTCTTC. As protein: CSVGGVSSYNEQFF.

The J gene is TRBJ2-7, the V gene TRBV11-3; D ambiguous. Germline assignment: CDR1 SGHNT and CDR2 YENEEA. The CDR3 consists of 14 residues. V was shortened by 5 bases and J by 2 bases, with 13 bases between the two germline ends. Here the CDR3 reads CASSANTYPYEQYF. The CDR3 bases are TGTGCCAGCAGCGCAAACACCTACCCCTACGAGCAGTACTTC.

The V and J genes are TRBV12-1 and TRBJ1-1; the table gives TRBD1 as D, unverified against the DNA. TRBV12-1 is reported as a pseudogene. The CDR3 runs to 24 residues. The CDR3 sequence: CASSFWGGRSLLGRRGQGYTEAFF. The CDR3 coding sequence is TGTGCCAGCAGCTTTTGGGGCGGGCGTTCTCTGTTGGGCAGGCGAGGACAGGGGTACACTGAAGCTTTCTTT.

Judged by abundance, this clone is medium-sized (0.01 to 0.1%). The chain's CDR3 is CATSRGGGQGRYETQYF. In nucleotides, the CDR3 is TGTGCCACCAGCAGAGGAGGGGGACAGGGAAGGTACGAGACCCAGTACTTC. This chain connects TRBV15 to TRBJ2-5, with 9 bases fitting TRBD1. V lost 1 base to trimming and J lost 5 bases; unmatched junction nucleotides: 11. The length of the CDR3 is 17 residues. Looked up from germline, CDR1 is LNHNV and CDR2 is YYDKDF (reference sequence).

Written as DNA, the CDR3 is TGTGCCAGCAGCCAAGTGAGGGACCAAGAGACCCAGTACTTC. Amino acid sequence: CASSQVRDQETQYF. The V call is TRBV14, the J call TRBJ2-5, with D possibly matching TRBD2 (5 bases). The CDR3 totals 14 residues. CDR1 and CDR2 from the germline V gene are SGHDN and FVKESK. V shed 1 base and J shed 0 bases, with 6 bases lying between them.

This chain links TRBV5-1 with TRBJ1-1, with D perhaps TRBD1 (6 bases). The CDR3 extends over 16 amino acids. The germline V gene has CDR1 SGHRS and CDR2 YFSETQ. V was shortened by 5 bases and J by 4 bases, with 21 bases between the two germline ends. CDR3 nucleotides: TGCGCCAGCAGTTCCGTAACAGGGAAGTTGGGCACTGAAGCTTTCTTT. Translated: CASSSVTGKLGTEAFF.

This sequence joins TRBV19 and TRBJ1-1; 7 nucleotides agree with TRBD1. V shed 6 bases and J 1 base; nucleotides not matched to a gene: 8. CDR1 LNHDA and CDR2 SQIVND come from the germline V gene (reference sequence). The CDR3 loop spans 15 amino acids. Written as DNA, the CDR3 is TGTGCCAGTAGACCAGACAGGGTAAGGAACACTGAAGCTTTCTTT. Amino acids: CASRPDRVRNTEAFF. Variable domain in full (rest from reference TRBV19 and TRBJ1-1): DGGITQSPKYLFRKEGQNVTLSCEQNLNHDAMYWYRQDPGQGLRLIYYSQIVNDFQKGDIAEGYSVSREKKESFPLTVTSAQKNPTAFYLCASRPDRVRNTEAFFGQGTRLTVV.

The chain couples TRBV7-9 to TRBJ1-2; TRBD1 might be the D (6 bases). From germline, CDR1 is SEHNR and CDR2 FQNEAQ (reference sequence). This CDR3 contains 13 residues. V gave up 3 bases and J gave up 8 bases, with 13 bases separating them. The CDR3 spells CASSFTGFDGYTF. The DNA of the CDR3 is TGTGCCAGCAGCTTTACAGGGTTTGACGGCTACACCTTC.

The J gene is TRBJ1-2, the V gene TRBV2, with 7 bases lining up with TRBD1. Germline V CDR1 and CDR2: SNHLY, FYNNEI. With 2 bases clipped from V and 1 base from J, the junction kept 1 base outside the gene matches. CDR3 length: 14 amino acids. The CDR3 protein is CASSEQGVNYGYTF. The DNA of the CDR3 is TGTGCCAGCAGTGAACAGGGGGTTAACTATGGCTACACCTTC.

This sequence joins TRBV7-6 and TRBJ2-5; D call uncertain. The ends were cut back, 1 base at V and 7 bases at J, with 7 bases in the middle. The CDR3 contains 12 residues. CDR1 and CDR2 from the germline V gene are SGHVS and FNYEAQ. CDR3 bases: TGTGCCAGCAGCTTAGAGCGTGGGACCCAGTACTTC. Translated, it gives CASSLERGTQYF.

The J gene is TRBJ2-1, the V gene TRBV2; 8 bases match TRBD2. The CDR3 runs 15 residues. The germline V gene encodes CDR1 SNHLY and CDR2 FYNNEI. V lost 6 bases and J lost 0; bases outside the gene matches: 4. CDR3 bases: TGTGCCAGCAGGGAGCGGGGGAGCTCCTACAATGAGCAGTTCTTC. Translating gives CASRERGSSYNEQFF.

The chain is built from TRBV11-3 and TRBJ1-1; TRBD1 might be the D (5 bases). This CDR3 contains 14 residues. Germline V CDR1 and CDR2: SGHNT, YENEEA. V was pared by 1 base and J by 5 bases, with 11 bases between. The CDR3 sequence: CASSLGGRGTEAFF. The CDR3 coding sequence is TGTGCCAGCAGCTTAGGTGGCCGGGGGACTGAAGCTTTCTTT.

The chain employs TRBV4-1 and TRBJ2-3, with D uncertain. This CDR3 region has 14 residues. Germline CDR1 MGHRA, CDR2 YSYEKL. Trimming removed 8 bases at V and 1 base at J, with 13 bases between. CDR3 nucleotide sequence: TGCGCCAGCCGCCCTTTGGAAGGCACAGATACGCAGTATTTT. Protein product: CASRPLEGTDTQYF.

CDR3 coding DNA: TGTGCCAGCAGATCGACCGGGAAGGTCCACGAGCAGTACTTC. Translation gives CASRSTGKVHEQYF. The chain couples TRBV6-6 to TRBJ2-7, with a weak D call TRBD2 (5 bases). V was cut by 6 bases and J by 5 bases, with 17 bases left in between. The CDR3 consists of 14 residues. Germline V lookup: CDR1 MNHNY, CDR2 SVGAGI (reference sequence).

The chain recombines TRBV5-4 with TRBJ1-1, with a tentative D call TRBD1 (6 bases). Germline values: CDR1 SGHNT, CDR2 YYREEE (reference sequence). The ends were cut back, 5 bases at V and 5 bases at J, with 16 bases in the middle. The CDR3 consists of 14 residues. The CDR3 sequence: CASRKDRRGTEAFF. DNA for the CDR3: TGTGCCAGCAGAAAAGACAGGAGAGGGACTGAAGCTTTCTTT.

This chain connects TRBV29-1 to TRBJ2-1, with 9 bases lining up with TRBD1. The V and J ends lost 7 bases and 9 bases, in that order; junction bases with no gene match: 13. Germline V lookup: CDR1 SQVTM, CDR2 ANQGSEA. This CDR3 region has 14 residues. The chain's CDR3 is CSAERGTGSREQFF. CDR3 DNA sequence: TGCAGCGCCGAGAGGGGGACAGGGTCTCGTGAGCAGTTCTTC.